This T cell receptor beta chain came from a study of blood T cell repertoires in COVID-19 (dated by TCRdb to 2020 to 2022). For context, the study as a whole: Samples covering the acute and convalescent phases of COVID-19 were provided by collaborators in the United States, Italy and Spain. The material from the prospective study consisted of cDNA or gDNA derived from T cells, B-cell-depleted T cells, or PBMCs. Deeply sampled blood TCRbeta repertoires from subjects exposed to, actively infected with, or recovered from COVID-19 were included in the dataset. A freely available public database, intended as a resource for researchers studying the immune response to SARS-CoV-2, is where the repertoires were released. Samples were obtained from the ongoing ImmuneRACE study (first 160 participants) and from over 1,000 subjects provided by 6 global collaborators. The sample metadata nearly always contained a de-identified subject ID, COVID-19 status, age in years and sex. Where available, HLA class I and class II types were taken from metadata supplied by the sample provider and were not determined by assay-based typing. Results and caveats for the whole study, not just this receptor: The quantity of clinical and demographic metadata differed by source and by participant and was supplied without curation.

Concerning this clone: Its antigen target is currently unknown. No base quality information exists; no much larger clone differs at one position.

From its cysteine to its phenylalanine, the CDR3 spans 15 amino acids. Of the read, only the CDR3 DNA is kept; its 45 bases are in frame from base 1. Deletion took 0 bases off V and 2 bases off J, with a span of 12 bases between the germline ends. CDR1 and CDR2 (SGHRS, YFSETQ) derive from the germline V gene. Samples from volunteer blood donors who had recovered from COVID-19 were contributed by a second Seattle source. Each collaborating institution followed its own protocols to collect whole blood in K2EDTA tubes. For TCRbeta analysis, collaborator samples were shipped as frozen whole blood, as isolated PBMCs, or as DNA extracted from either sample type. The immunoSEQ Assay, a bias-controlled multiplex PCR, was used to amplify TCRbeta CDR3 regions from genomic DNA. The paper's processing steps were these. Within the assay, amplification of reference gene primers was used to estimate how many nucleated cells each sample contained. Sequence reads were collapsed and filtered to measure the absolute abundance of every unique TCRbeta CDR3 rearrangement. For each sample, productive Simpson clonality was calculated by taking the square root of Simpson's diversity index across productive rearrangements. The table comes from immuneACCESS by way of TCRdb, which keeps in-frame sequences with V and J called. Part of the clones is missing from these tables; in studies checked, under half for an unresolved V gene and the rest for unknown reasons. The DNA gave D and trimming, while V, J and clone size come from that table. The sample table holds 200,000 to 250,000 clones, of which more than 75% were seen once. The ten top clones hold over 3% of the sample.

This TCR came from a woman aged 30 to 39 who had recovered from COVID-19. This receptor chain uses TRBV5-1 and TRBJ2-7, with a weak D call of TRBD2 (6 bases match). Material for sequencing was peripheral blood. The CDR3 is CASSLAGGAPYEQYF. The DNA sequence follows: TGCGCCAGCAGCTTGGCCGGCGGGGCTCCCTACGAGCAGTACTTC.